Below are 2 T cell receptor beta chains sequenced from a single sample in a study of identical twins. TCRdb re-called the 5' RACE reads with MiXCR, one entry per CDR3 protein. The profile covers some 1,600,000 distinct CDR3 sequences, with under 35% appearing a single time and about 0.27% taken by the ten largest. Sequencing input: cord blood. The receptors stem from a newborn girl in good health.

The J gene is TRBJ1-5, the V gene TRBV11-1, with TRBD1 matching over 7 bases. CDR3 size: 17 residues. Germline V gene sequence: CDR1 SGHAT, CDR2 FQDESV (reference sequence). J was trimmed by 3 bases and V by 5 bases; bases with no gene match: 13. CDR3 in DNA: TGTGCCAGCAGCCCGGGACAGACCACCACAGCCAATCAGCCCCAGCATTTT. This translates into CASSPGQTTTANQPQHF.

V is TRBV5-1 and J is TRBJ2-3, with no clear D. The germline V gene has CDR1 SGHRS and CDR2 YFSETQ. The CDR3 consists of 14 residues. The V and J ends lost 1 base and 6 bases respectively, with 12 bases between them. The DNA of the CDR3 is TGCGCCAGCAGCTTGTTTTCCGCAAGTGATACGCAGTATTTT. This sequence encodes CASSLFSASDTQYF.